This entry lists 20 T cell receptor beta chains sequenced from one sample in a study of T cells in Graves' hyperthyroidism and ophthalmopathy. Amplification yielded TCR beta CDR3 regions, with RNA transcripts as the source. HTBI primers were employed in a first-round RT-PCR of the TCR CDR3. Using its own MiXCR run on the multiplex PCR reads, TCRdb lists one record per CDR3 protein. The repertoire holds hundreds of thousands of distinct CDR3 sequences, about two fifths seen once, with about 8.9% in the top ten. The specimen was blood. The receptors stem from a man between 18 and 29 years old with Graves' hyperthyroidism.

This clonotype was recorded at least ten times. The rearrangement links TRBV9 to TRBJ2-5; unclear D gene. V was trimmed by 0 bases and J by 5 bases, leaving 8 bases between them. The CDR3 has 13 amino acids. The germline CDR1 and CDR2 sequences are SGDLS and YYNGEE. The CDR3 DNA is TGTGCCAGCAGCGTAGAGGTATGGGAGACCCAGTACTTC. This codes for CASSVEVWETQYF.

This clonotype appeared a few times. Here the CDR3 DNA reads TGTGCCATCAGTGAGCCCTCCGGCGAGGACAGGGCAACCTACGAGCAGTACTTC. Protein: CAISEPSGEDRATYEQYF. The chain uses TRBV10-3 and TRBJ2-7; 8 bases align to TRBD1. In germline, CDR1 is ENHRY, CDR2 SYGVKD. The junction had 14 bases not matched to a gene; V was cut back by 2 bases and J by 2 bases. This CDR3 is 18 amino acids long.

A few counts support this clonotype. This sequence joins TRBV29-1 and TRBJ2-7; D call uncertain. Germline loops: CDR1 SQVTM, CDR2 ANQGSEA. The CDR3 has 11 residues. The V end lost 7 bases, the J end lost 6 bases, and 13 bases lay between the germline ends. CDR3 DNA sequence: TGCAGCGGAGGTCTTAGGAGCGAGCAGTACTTC. Protein sequence: CSGGLRSEQYF.

There are a few counts of this clonotype. Here the CDR3 DNA reads TGCAGCGTTGACGGACTAGCGGGGGCCTACGAGCAGTACTTC. Its protein is CSVDGLAGAYEQYF. The V call is TRBV29-1, the J call TRBJ2-7; TRBD2 aligns across 13 bases. Trimming removed 3 bases from V and 2 bases from J; junction bases left unmatched: 1. The CDR3 has 14 amino acids. Germline lookup yields CDR1 SQVTM and CDR2 ANQGSEA.

The V gene is TRBV6-1, the J gene TRBJ1-2; D is ambiguous. The germline V gene encodes CDR1 MNHNS and CDR2 SASEGT. V lost 6 bases and J 2 bases, leaving 10 bases between the germline ends. The CDR3 runs 13 residues. The CDR3 protein is CASRKTENYGYTF. The CDR3 DNA reads as TGTGCCAGCAGGAAGACTGAGAACTATGGCTACACCTTC.

This clonotype was observed at least ten times. The V and J genes are TRBV15 and TRBJ2-7; 7 nucleotides agree with TRBD1. Germline assignment: CDR1 LNHNV and CDR2 YYDKDF (reference sequence). The J segment lost 1 base and the V segment lost 0 bases, leaving 3 bases of the junction unmatched. The CDR3 contains 15 residues. The CDR3 DNA reads TGTGCCACCAGCAGAGATTGGGACAGTTCCTACGAGCAGTACTTC. This codes for CATSRDWDSSYEQYF.

The gene calls are TRBV11-2 and TRBJ2-3, with 7 bases that match TRBD1. Per germline, CDR1 SGHAT and CDR2 FQNNGV. The V gene end was trimmed by 5 bases and the J gene end by 3 bases; junction bases not matched to a gene: 8. The CDR3 loop spans 15 amino acids. The CDR3 DNA follows: TGTGCCAGCAGCGTACAGGGGAGTTGGACAGATACGCAGTATTTT. It codes for CASSVQGSWTDTQYF.

This clonotype was recorded many times. CDR3 amino acids: CASGPVGTEAFF. The CDR3, as DNA: TGTGCCAGCGGGCCGGTAGGCACTGAAGCTTTCTTT. The chain uses TRBV25-1 and TRBJ1-1; D remains unclear. Per the germline V gene, CDR1 is MGHDK and CDR2 is SYGVNS. The germline V and J ends were trimmed by 8 bases and 4 bases, with 11 bases remaining between them. The CDR3 runs 12 residues.

In this sample, this clonotype turned up a few times. The rearrangement links TRBV12-3 or TRBV12-4 to TRBJ1-6, with D hard to call. Trimming stripped 3 bases from V and 7 bases from J, with 7 bases between. This CDR3 spans 13 amino acids. DNA of the CDR3: TGTGCCAGCAGTTTGCAGACGAATTCACCCCTCCACTTT. Translating it yields CASSLQTNSPLHF.

Ten or more counts support this clonotype. This chain uses TRBV7-9 with TRBJ1-1; a weak D match, TRBD1 (5 bases). CDR3 size: 15 residues. CDR1 and CDR2 from the germline V gene are SEHNR and FQNEAQ (reference sequence). V was cut by 3 bases and J by 6 bases, with 17 bases left in between. The CDR3 here is CASSFPRGPGPEAFF. The CDR3 DNA reads as TGTGCCAGCAGCTTCCCACGGGGACCCGGACCTGAAGCTTTCTTT.

The chain joins TRBV13 to TRBJ2-2; no reliable D call. The CDR3 is made up of 13 amino acids. Trimming stripped 8 bases from V and 1 base from J, with 8 bases between. Germline V gene sequence: CDR1 PRHDT, CDR2 FYEKMQ (reference sequence). This chain's CDR3 is CASGERNTGELFF. In nucleotides, the CDR3 is TGTGCCAGCGGAGAGCGGAACACCGGGGAGCTGTTTTTT.

This clonotype was found many times. The CDR3: CASSHPRMGEKLFF. Here the CDR3 DNA reads TGTGCCAGCAGCCATCCGCGTATGGGGGAAAAACTGTTTTTT. The chain has TRBV7-9 and TRBJ1-4; D gene unclear. Trimming removed 5 bases from V and 8 bases from J, with 15 bases in between. The CDR3 has 14 residues. Germline loops: CDR1 SEHNR, CDR2 FQNEAQ (reference sequence).

The V and J genes are TRBV11-2 and TRBJ2-7, with D uncertain. Trimming took 6 bases from V and 3 from J, leaving 15 bases between them. The CDR3 has 14 amino acids. Per germline, CDR1 SGHAT and CDR2 FQNNGV. CDR3 amino acids: CASRHDGVFYEQYF. The CDR3 nucleotides are TGTGCCAGCAGGCACGACGGAGTTTTCTACGAGCAGTACTTC.

The chain has TRBV7-9 and TRBJ1-5; 9 bases line up with TRBD1. Per the germline V gene, CDR1 is SEHNR and CDR2 is FQNEAQ (reference sequence). Trimming cost V 7 bases and J 4 bases; bases outside gene matches: 14. This CDR3 is built from 17 residues. CDR3 region: CASTLVTDRGGNQPQHF. Written as DNA, the CDR3 is TGTGCCAGCACCCTAGTTACGGACAGGGGCGGGAATCAGCCCCAGCATTTT.

This clonotype was picked up a small number of times. The chain couples TRBV12-3 or TRBV12-4 to TRBJ1-1, with 8 bases fitting TRBD1. This CDR3 has 13 residues. J gave up 6 bases and V 4 bases, and 4 bases lay outside the gene matches. In DNA form, the CDR3 reads TGTGCCAGCAGTTCCAGGGGGCCGGCTGAAGCTTTCTTT. Amino acids: CASSSRGPAEAFF.

This clonotype was observed at least ten times. This chain joins TRBV24-1 and TRBJ2-6, with 7 positions matching TRBD1. The V and J ends lost 2 bases and 12 bases, in that order; junction bases with no gene match: 12. CDR3 size: 16 residues. Germline V lookup: CDR1 KGHDR, CDR2 SFDVKD. CDR3: CATSDSRAQGDSVLTF. The DNA for the CDR3 is TGTGCCACCAGTGATTCCAGAGCCCAGGGGGACAGCGTCCTGACTTTC.

On this clonotype itself: A much larger clone lies one base from this, so it may be a read error. It is likely a read error, because the conserved phenylalanine at the end of the CDR3 is missing. This chain uses TRBV29-1 with TRBJ1-1, with D perhaps TRBD1 (5 bases). CDR1 is SQVTM and CDR2 is ANQGSEA in the germline V gene. Deletions cut 7 bases from V and 4 bases from J, with 19 bases between. This CDR3 contains 14 residues. The CDR3 spells CSGISGGWGTEAFL. The CDR3 bases are TGCAGCGGGATAAGTGGGGGATGGGGCACTGAAGCTTTCCTT.

The chain employs TRBV6-1 and TRBJ2-2, with D possibly being TRBD1 or TRBD2 (6 bases each). Germline CDR1 is MNHNS and CDR2 is SASEGT. With 5 bases removed from V and 9 bases from J, the gap between germline ends came to 13 bases. There are 13 residues in the CDR3. This CDR3 is CASSYSGGRELFF. In DNA form, the CDR3 reads TGTGCCAGCAGTTACTCCGGGGGCCGGGAGCTGTTTTTT.

The chain employs TRBV12-3 or TRBV12-4 and TRBJ2-7; unclear D gene. The CDR3 has 12 residues. The V end lost 5 bases, the J end lost 7 bases, and 12 bases lay between the germline ends. The CDR3 region has the DNA TGTGCCAGCAGTCTCATGCCGACGGAGCAGTACTTC. Translation: CASSLMPTEQYF.

Notes on this clonotype: One end of the junction fails to match germline, which may point to a read error. This chain links TRBV5-1 with TRBJ1-2; D uncertain. CDR1 SGHRS and CDR2 YFSETQ come from the germline V gene. The CDR3 has 13 residues. CDR3 in DNA: TGTGCCAGCAGCGGGCACCAGGTGTATGGCTACACCTTC. This translates into CASSGHQVYGYTF.